This entry features one T cell receptor beta chain sequence. The antigen it recognizes is unknown. No base-level quality is on record; no much larger clone is a single base apart. Library creation used the immunoSEQ multiplex PCR assay. Not all clones reach the TCRdb copy of this immuneACCESS table, which keeps in-frame sequences only. Checked studies attribute under half of the gap to unresolved V genes and leave the rest unexplained. Counted in this sample were about 69,000 clones; 88% of them appeared once. Approximately 3.5% of the sample comes from the top ten. From its cysteine to its phenylalanine, the CDR3 spans 14 amino acids. Only the CDR3 region is kept as DNA, spanning 42 bases read in frame from base 1. For CDR1 and CDR2, the germline V gene (reference sequence) lists SGHNT and YYREEE. Cut back by 0 bases and 3 bases, the V and J ends lie 9 bases apart. The data originate from a study of T cell changes during pregnancy in multiple sclerosis (dated by TCRdb to between 2017 and 2020). Regarding the complete study: In women with multiple sclerosis, the researchers looked at how the T cell repertoire shifted as pregnancy progressed.

The TCR sequence derives from a female donor with multiple sclerosis, enrolled in a pregnancy study. Material: peripheral blood, obtained before pregnancy. The chain is made from TRBV5-4 and TRBJ1-2; no D segment can be confidently identified. The base sequence is TGTGCCAGCAGCTTGGGAAACGGTGACTATGGCTACACCTTC. Its translation is CASSLGNGDYGYTF.